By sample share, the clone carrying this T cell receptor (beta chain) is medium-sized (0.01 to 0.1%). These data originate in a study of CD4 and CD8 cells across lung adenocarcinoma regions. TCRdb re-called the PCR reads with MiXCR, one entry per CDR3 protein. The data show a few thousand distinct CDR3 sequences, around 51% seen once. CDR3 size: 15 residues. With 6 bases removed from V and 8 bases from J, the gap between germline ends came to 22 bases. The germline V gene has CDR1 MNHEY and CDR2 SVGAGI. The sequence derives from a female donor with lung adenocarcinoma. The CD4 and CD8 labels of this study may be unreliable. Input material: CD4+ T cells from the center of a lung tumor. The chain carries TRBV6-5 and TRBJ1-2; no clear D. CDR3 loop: CASSYLTGQNWGYTF. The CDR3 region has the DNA TGTGCCAGCAGCTACCTGACGGGCCAAAATTGGGGCTACACCTTC.